Below, one TCR beta chain is given with its context. What it recognizes is unknown. From the RT-PCR reads, TCRdb called clonotypes with MiXCR, one entry per CDR3 protein. The profile shows about 500,000 distinct CDR3 sequences, about 15% of them singletons. The data belong to a study of response to subunit inactivated influenza vaccine. Study-level points and caveats: That few new T cells are recruited by each seasonal influenza vaccination was the authors' suggestion.

This CDR3 contains 16 residues. Trimming stripped 7 bases from V and 6 bases from J, with 19 bases between. The starting material was CD4+ T cells sorted from PBMCs, obtained roughly 24 months after vaccination. This clonotype was sampled from a man aged 45 to 70 who received an inactivated influenza vaccine. This chain connects TRBV12-3 or TRBV12-4 to TRBJ1-6; TRBD1 might be the D (5 bases). The chain's CDR3 is CASTGDSRMGNSPLHF. In DNA form, the CDR3 reads TGTGCCAGCACCGGAGACAGCCGCATGGGTAATTCACCCCTCCACTTT.